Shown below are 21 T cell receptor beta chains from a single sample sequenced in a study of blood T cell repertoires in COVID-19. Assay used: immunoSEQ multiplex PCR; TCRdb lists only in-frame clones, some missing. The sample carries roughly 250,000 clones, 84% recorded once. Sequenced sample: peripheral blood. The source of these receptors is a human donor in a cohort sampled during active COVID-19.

DNA for the CDR3: TGTGCCAGCCTAATGCAGGGCCCTGGGAAGACCCAGTACTTC. It specifies CASLMQGPGKTQYF. This chain connects TRBV2 to TRBJ2-5, with D maybe TRBD1 (5 bases). The germline V gene has CDR1 SNHLY and CDR2 FYNNEI. This CDR3 has 14 amino acids. V was shortened by 8 bases and J by 6 bases, with 19 bases between the two germline ends. Full variable domain (missing parts from reference TRBV2 and TRBJ2-5): EPEVTQTPSHQVTQMGQEVILRCVPISNHLYFYWYRQILGQKVEFLVSFYNNEISEKSEIFDDQFSVERPDGSNFTLKIRSTKLEDSAMYFCASLMQGPGKTQYFGPGTRLLVL.

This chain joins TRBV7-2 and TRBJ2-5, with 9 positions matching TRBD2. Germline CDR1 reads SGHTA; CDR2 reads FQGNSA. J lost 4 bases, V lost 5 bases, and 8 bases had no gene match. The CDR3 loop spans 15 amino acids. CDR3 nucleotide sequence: TGTGCCAGCAGCCCCAGGGAGCGGGGGGTAGAGACCCAGTACTTC. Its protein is CASSPRERGVETQYF.

The CDR3 bases are TGTGCCACCAGTGCTCCTCTGGCCCAGGGGTCTGCACCCCTCCACTTT. Protein sequence: CATSAPLAQGSAPLHF. This rearrangement joins TRBV24-1 to TRBJ1-6, with D maybe TRBD1 (6 bases). Germline-derived CDR1 and CDR2 are KGHDR and SFDVKD. CDR3 size: 16 residues. V was trimmed by 5 bases and J by 11 bases, leaving 21 bases between them.

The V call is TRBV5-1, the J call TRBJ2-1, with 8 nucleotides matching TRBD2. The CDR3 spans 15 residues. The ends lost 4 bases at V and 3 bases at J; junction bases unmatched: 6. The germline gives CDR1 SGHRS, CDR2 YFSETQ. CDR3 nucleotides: TGCGCCAGCAGCATCAGCGGGAGCCGCTACAATGAGCAGTTCTTC. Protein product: CASSISGSRYNEQFF.

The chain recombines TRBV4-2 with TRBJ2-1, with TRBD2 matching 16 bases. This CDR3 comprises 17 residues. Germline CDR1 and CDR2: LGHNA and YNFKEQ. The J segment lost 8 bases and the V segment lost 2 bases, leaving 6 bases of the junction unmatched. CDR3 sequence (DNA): TGTGCCAGCAGCCAAACCGGGACTAGCGGGAGGGGCGATGAGCAGTTCTTC. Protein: CASSQTGTSGRGDEQFF.

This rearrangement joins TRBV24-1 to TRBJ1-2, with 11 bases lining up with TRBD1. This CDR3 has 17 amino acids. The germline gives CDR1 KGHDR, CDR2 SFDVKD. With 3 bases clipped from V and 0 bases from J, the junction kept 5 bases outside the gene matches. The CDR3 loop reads CATSDRDRGEANYGYTF. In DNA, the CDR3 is TGTGCCACCAGTGATCGGGACAGGGGGGAAGCTAACTATGGCTACACCTTC.

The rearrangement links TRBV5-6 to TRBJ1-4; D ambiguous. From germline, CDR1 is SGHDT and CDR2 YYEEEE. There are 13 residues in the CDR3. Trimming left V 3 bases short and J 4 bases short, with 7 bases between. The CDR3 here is CASSWANNEKLFF. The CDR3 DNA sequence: TGTGCCAGCAGCTGGGCGAATAATGAAAAACTGTTTTTT.

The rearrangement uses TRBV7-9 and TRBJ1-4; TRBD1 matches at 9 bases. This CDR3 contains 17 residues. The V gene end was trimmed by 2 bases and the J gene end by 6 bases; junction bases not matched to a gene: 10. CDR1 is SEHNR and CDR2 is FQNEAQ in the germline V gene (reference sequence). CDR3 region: CASSLTSWGQGYEKLFF. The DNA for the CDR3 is TGTGCCAGCAGCTTAACCTCTTGGGGACAGGGATATGAAAAACTGTTTTTT.

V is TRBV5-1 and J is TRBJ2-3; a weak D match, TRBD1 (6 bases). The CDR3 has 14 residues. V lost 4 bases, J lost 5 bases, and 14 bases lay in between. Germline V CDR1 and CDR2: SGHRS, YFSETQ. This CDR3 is CASSVGHLLDTQYF. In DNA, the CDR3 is TGCGCCAGCAGCGTGGGACACCTACTAGATACGCAGTATTTT.

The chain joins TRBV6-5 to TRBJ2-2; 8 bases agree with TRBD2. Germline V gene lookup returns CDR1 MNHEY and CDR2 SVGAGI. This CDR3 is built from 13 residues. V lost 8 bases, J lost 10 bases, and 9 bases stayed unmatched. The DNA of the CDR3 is TGTGCCAGCCAGAGGCTTAGCGGGATGGAGCTGTTTTTT. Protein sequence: CASQRLSGMELFF.

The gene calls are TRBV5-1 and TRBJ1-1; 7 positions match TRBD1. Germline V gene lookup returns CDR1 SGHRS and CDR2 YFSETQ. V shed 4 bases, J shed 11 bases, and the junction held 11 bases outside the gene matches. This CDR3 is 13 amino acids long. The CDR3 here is CASSTGAGGRAFF. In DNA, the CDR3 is TGCGCCAGCAGCACCGGGGCAGGGGGTCGGGCTTTCTTT.

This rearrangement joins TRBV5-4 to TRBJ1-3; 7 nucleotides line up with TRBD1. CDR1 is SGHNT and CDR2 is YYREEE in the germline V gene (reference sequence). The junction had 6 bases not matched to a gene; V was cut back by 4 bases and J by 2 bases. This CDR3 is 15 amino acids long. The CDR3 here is CASSVTGFAGNTIYF. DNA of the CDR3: TGTGCCAGCAGCGTGACAGGGTTCGCTGGAAACACCATATATTTT.

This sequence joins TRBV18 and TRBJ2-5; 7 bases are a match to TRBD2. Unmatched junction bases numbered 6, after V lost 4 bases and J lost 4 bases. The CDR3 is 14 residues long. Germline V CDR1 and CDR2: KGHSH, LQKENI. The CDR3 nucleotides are TGTGCCAGCTCACGGACTAGTTTGGCAGAGACCCAGTACTTC. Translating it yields CASSRTSLAETQYF.

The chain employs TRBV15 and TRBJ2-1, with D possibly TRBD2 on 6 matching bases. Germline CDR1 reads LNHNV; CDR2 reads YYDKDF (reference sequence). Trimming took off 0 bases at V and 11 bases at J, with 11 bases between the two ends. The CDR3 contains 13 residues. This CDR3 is CATSRDETSKQFF. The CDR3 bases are TGTGCCACCAGCAGAGACGAGACTAGTAAGCAGTTCTTC.

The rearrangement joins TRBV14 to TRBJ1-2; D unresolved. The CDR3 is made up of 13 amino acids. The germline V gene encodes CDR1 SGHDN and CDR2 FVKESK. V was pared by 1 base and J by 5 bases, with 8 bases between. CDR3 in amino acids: CASSQAAGYGYTF. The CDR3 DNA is TGTGCCAGCAGCCAAGCTGCGGGTTATGGCTACACCTTC.

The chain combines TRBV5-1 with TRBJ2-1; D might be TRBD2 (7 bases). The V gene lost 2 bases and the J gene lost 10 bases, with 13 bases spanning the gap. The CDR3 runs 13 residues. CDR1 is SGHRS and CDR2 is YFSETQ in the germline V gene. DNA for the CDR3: TGCGCCAGCAGCTTAGGGGGTAGCGGGGAGCAGTTCTTC. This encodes CASSLGGSGEQFF.

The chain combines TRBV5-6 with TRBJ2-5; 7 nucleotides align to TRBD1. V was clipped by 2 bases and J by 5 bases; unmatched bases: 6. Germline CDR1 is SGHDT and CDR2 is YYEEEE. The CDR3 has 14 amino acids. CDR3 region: CASSFGQVQETQYF. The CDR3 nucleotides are TGTGCCAGCAGCTTCGGACAGGTTCAGGAGACCCAGTACTTC.

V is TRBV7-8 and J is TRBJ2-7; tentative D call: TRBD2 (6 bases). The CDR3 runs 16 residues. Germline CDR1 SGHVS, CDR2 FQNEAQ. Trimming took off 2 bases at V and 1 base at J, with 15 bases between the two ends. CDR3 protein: CASSLYGTFSSYEQYF. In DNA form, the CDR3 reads TGTGCCAGCAGCTTATACGGGACTTTCTCTTCCTACGAGCAGTACTTC.

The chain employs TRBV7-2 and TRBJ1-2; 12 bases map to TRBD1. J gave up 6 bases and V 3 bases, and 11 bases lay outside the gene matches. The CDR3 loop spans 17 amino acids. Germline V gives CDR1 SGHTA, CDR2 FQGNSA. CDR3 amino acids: CASSLAPGQGASHGYTF. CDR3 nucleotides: TGTGCCAGCAGCTTGGCCCCGGGACAGGGGGCGTCCCATGGCTACACCTTC.

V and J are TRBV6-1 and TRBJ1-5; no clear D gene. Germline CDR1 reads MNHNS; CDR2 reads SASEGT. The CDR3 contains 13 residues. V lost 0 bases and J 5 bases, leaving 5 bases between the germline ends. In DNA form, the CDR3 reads TGTGCCAGCAGTGAAGCGAGCCATCAGCCCCAGCATTTT. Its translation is CASSEASHQPQHF.

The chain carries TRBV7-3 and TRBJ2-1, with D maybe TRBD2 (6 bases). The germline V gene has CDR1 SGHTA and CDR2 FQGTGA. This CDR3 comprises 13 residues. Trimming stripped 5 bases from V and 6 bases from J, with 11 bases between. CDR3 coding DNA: TGTGCCAGCAGCCTCAGGCGGGGCAATGAGCAGTTCTTC. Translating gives CASSLRRGNEQFF.